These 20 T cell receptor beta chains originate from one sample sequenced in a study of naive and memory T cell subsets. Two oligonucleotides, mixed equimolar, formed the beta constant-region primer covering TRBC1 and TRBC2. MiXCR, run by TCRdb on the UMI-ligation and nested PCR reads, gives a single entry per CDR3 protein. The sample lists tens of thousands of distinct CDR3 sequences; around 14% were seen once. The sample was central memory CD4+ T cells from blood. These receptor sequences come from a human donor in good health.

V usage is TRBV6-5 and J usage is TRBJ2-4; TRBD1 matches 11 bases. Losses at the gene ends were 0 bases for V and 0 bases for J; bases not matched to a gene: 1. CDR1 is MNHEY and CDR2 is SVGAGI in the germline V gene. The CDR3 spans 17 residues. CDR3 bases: TGTGCCAGCAGTTACTCCGGGACAGGGGGAGCCAAAAACATTCAGTACTTC. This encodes CASSYSGTGGAKNIQYF.

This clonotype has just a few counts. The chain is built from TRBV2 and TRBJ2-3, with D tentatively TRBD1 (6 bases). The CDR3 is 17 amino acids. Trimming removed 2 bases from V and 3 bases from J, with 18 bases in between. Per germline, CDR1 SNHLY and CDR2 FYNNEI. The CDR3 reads CASSEMEWGRGTDTQYF. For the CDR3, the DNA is TGTGCCAGCAGTGAAATGGAGTGGGGGCGAGGAACAGATACGCAGTATTTT.

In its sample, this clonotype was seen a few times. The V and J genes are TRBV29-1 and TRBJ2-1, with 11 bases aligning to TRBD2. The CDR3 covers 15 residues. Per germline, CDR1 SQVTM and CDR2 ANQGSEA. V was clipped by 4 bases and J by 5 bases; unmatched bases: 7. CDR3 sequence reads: CSVGGGSGRDNEQFF. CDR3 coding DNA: TGCAGCGTTGGCGGGGGTAGCGGGAGGGACAATGAGCAGTTCTTC.

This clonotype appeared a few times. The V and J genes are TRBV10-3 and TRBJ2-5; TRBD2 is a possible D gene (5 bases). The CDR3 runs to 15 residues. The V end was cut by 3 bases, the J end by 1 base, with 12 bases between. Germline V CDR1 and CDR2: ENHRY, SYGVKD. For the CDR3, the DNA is TGTGCCATCAGTGAAAGGTTACGGGGCCAAGAGACCCAGTACTTC. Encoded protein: CAISERLRGQETQYF.

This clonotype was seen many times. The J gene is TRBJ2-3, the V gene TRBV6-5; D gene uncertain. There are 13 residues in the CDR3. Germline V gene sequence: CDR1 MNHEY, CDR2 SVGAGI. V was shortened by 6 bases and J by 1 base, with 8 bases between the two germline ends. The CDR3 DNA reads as TGTGCCAGCAGCCGATGGGGCACAGATACGCAGTATTTT. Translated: CASSRWGTDTQYF.

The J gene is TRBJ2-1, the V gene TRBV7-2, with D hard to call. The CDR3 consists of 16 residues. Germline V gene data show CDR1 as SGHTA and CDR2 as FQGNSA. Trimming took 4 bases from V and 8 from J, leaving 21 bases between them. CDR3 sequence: CASSSVILPNGDEQFF. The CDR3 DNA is TGTGCCAGCAGCTCCGTGATTCTCCCTAATGGGGATGAGCAGTTCTTC.

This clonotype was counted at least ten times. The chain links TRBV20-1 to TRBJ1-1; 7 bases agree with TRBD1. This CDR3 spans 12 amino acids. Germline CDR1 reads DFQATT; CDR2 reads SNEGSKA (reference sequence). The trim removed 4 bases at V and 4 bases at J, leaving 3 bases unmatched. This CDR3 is CSATGGRTEAFF. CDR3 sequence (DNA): TGCAGTGCTACAGGGGGACGCACTGAAGCTTTCTTT.

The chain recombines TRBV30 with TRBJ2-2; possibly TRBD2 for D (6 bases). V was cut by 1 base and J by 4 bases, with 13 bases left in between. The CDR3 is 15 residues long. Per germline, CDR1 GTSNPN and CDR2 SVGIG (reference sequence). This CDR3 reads CAWSGMQGGTGELFF. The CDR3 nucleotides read TGTGCCTGGAGTGGGATGCAGGGAGGCACCGGGGAGCTGTTTTTT.

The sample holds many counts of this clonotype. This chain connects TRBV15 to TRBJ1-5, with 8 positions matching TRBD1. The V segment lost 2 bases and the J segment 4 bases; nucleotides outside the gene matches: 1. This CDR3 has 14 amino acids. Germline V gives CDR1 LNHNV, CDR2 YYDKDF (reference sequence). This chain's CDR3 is CATSRQGANQPQHF. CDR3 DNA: TGTGCCACCAGCAGACAGGGGGCGAATCAGCCCCAGCATTTT. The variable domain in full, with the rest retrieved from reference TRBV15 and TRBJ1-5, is DAMVIQNPRYQVTQFGKPVTLSCSQTLNHNVMYWYQQKSSQAPKLLFHYYDKDFNNEADTPDNFQSRRPNTSFCFLDIRSPGLGDTAMYLCATSRQGANQPQHFGDGTRLSIL.

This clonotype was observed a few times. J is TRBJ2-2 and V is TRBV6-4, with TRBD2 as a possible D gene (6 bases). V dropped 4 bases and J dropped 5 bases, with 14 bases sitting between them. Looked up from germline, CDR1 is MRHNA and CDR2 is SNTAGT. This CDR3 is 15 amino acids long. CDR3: CASSGGNSQTGELFF. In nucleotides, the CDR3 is TGTGCCAGCAGTGGCGGGAACTCTCAAACCGGGGAGCTGTTTTTT.

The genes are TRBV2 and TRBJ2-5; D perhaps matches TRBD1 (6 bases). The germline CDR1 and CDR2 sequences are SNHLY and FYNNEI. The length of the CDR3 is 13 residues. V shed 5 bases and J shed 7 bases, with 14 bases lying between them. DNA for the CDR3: TGTGCCAGCAGTACAGGGCCCGCGGGGACCCAGTACTTC. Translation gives CASSTGPAGTQYF.

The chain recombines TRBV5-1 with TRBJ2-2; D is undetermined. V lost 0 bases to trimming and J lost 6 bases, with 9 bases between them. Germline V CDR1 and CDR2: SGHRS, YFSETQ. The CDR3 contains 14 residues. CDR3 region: CASSLVPGAGELFF. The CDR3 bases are TGCGCCAGCAGCTTGGTCCCGGGCGCCGGGGAGCTGTTTTTT.

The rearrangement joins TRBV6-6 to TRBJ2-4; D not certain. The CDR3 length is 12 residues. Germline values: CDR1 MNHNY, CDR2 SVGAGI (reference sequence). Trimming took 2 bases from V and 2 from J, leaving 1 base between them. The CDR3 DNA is TGTGCCAGCAGTTACCCCAAAAACATTCAGTACTTC. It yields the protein CASSYPKNIQYF.

The CDR3 DNA reads TGTGCCAGTAGTATGGAAACTGGGGCGGGAAATCAGCCCCAGCATTTT. Protein: CASSMETGAGNQPQHF. This rearrangement joins TRBV19 to TRBJ1-5, with D possibly being TRBD1 (5 bases). This CDR3 region has 16 residues. The germline gives CDR1 LNHDA, CDR2 SQIVND (reference sequence). The ends were cut back, 3 bases at V and 4 bases at J, with 16 bases in the middle.

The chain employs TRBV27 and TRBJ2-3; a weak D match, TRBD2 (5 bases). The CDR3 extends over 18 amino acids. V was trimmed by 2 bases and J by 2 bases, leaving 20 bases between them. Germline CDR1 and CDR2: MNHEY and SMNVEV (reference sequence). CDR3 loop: CASSLLSLFPGTTDTQYF. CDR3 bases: TGTGCCAGCAGTTTACTTTCCCTGTTCCCGGGAACCACAGATACGCAGTATTTT.

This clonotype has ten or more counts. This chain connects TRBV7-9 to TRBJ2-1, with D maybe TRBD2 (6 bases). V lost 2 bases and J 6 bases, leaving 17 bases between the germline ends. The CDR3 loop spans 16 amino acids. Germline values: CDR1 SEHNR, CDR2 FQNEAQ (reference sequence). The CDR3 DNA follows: TGTGCCAGCAGCTTACCGCGGGGCCCCACCGCCAATGAGCAGTTCTTC. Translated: CASSLPRGPTANEQFF.

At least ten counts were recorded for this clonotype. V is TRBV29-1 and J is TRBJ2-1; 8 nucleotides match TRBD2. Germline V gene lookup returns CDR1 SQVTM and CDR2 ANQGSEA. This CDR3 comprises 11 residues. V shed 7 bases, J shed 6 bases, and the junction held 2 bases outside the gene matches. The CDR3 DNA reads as TGCAGCGGGACTAGCCGCAATGAGCAGTTCTTC. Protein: CSGTSRNEQFF.

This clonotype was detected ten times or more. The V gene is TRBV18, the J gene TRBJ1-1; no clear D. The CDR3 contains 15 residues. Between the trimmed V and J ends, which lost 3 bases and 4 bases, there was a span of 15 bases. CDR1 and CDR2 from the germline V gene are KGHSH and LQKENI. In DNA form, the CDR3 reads TGTGCCAGCTCACCCCAGACTCAAGCGGGCACTGAAGCTTTCTTT. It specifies CASSPQTQAGTEAFF. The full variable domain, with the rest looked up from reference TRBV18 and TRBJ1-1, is NAGVMQNPRHLVRRRGQEARLRCSPMKGHSHVYWYRQLPEEGLKFMVYLQKENIIDESGMPKERFSAEFPKEGPSILRIQQVVRGDSAAYFCASSPQTQAGTEAFFGQGTRLTVV.

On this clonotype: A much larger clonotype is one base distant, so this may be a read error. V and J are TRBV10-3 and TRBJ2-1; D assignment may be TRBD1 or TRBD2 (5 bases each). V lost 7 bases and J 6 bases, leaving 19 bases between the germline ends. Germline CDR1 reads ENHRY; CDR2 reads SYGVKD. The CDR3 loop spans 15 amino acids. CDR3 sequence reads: CAITAEPGRANEQFF. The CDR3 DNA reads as TGTGCCATCACCGCGGAGCCGGGGCGTGCCAATGAGCAGTTCTTC.

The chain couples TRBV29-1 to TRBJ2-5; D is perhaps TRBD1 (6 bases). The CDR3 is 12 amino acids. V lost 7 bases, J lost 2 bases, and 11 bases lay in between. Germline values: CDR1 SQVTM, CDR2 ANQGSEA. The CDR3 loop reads CSGGTPQETQYF. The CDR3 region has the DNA TGCAGCGGGGGGACACCACAAGAGACCCAGTACTTC.